Presented here are 30 T cell receptor beta chains from one specimen sequenced in a study of cytomegalovirus exposure and HLA in healthy donors. Primers included in the PCR were 60 Vbeta and 13 Jbeta primers. TCRdb keeps only in-frame clones here, not all; method: immunoSEQ multiplex PCR. The table shows under 200,000 clones, with roughly 70% occurring only once. Sequenced sample: PBMCs. The receptors originated from a woman in her fifties or sixties in good health and CMV-seropositive.

V and J are TRBV5-1 and TRBJ2-2; D might be TRBD2 (7 bases). The CDR3 extends over 16 amino acids. V shed 4 bases and J shed 3 bases, with 16 bases lying between them. CDR1 and CDR2 (germline): SGHRS, YFSETQ. For the CDR3, the DNA is TGCGCCAGCAGCGCGGGGGCGGTTGGGGACACCGGGGAGCTGTTTTTT. It yields the protein CASSAGAVGDTGELFF.

The V call is TRBV5-5, the J call TRBJ1-1; D unresolved. V lost 2 bases and J lost 2, with 19 bases in between. This CDR3 spans 17 amino acids. Per germline, CDR1 SGHKS and CDR2 YYEKEE (reference sequence). Here the CDR3 DNA reads TGTGCCAGCAGCTTTGAGGGCCACACCACGCGAAACACTGAAGCTTTCTTT. This translates into CASSFEGHTTRNTEAFF.

The J gene is TRBJ1-1, the V gene TRBV2; TRBD1 agrees at 9 bases. Losses at the gene ends were 9 bases for V and 10 bases for J; bases not matched to a gene: 12. The CDR3 is 13 amino acids. Germline V gene data show CDR1 as SNHLY and CDR2 as FYNNEI. CDR3 in amino acids: CASTDRGRSRAFF. The CDR3 DNA sequence: TGTGCCAGTACCGACAGGGGGAGGTCTCGAGCTTTCTTT. Combining the CDR3 with reference TRBV2 and TRBJ1-1 gives the whole variable domain EPEVTQTPSHQVTQMGQEVILRCVPISNHLYFYWYRQILGQKVEFLVSFYNNEISEKSEIFDDQFSVERPDGSNFTLKIRSTKLEDSAMYFCASTDRGRSRAFFGQGTRLTVV.

Comment on this clone: Other DNA sequences in this specimen translate into the identical CDR3. The chain recombines TRBV5-4 with TRBJ2-5; tentative D call: TRBD1 (6 bases). V shed 1 base and J shed 2 bases, with 6 bases lying between them. This CDR3 spans 13 amino acids. CDR1 SGHNT and CDR2 YYREEE come from the germline V gene (reference sequence). The CDR3 DNA reads as TGTGCCAGCAGCTTGAGGGGGCAAGAGACCCAGTACTTC. Translated, it gives CASSLRGQETQYF.

This chain connects TRBV10-3 to TRBJ1-1, with a tentative D call TRBD1 (6 bases). CDR1 ENHRY and CDR2 SYGVKD come from the germline V gene. The length of the CDR3 is 12 residues. Deletions cut 2 bases from V and 8 bases from J, with 9 bases between. For the CDR3, the DNA is TGTGCCATCAGTGAGGGTACAGGGGAAGCTTTCTTT. Translated, it gives CAISEGTGEAFF.

This clone has more than one count but fewer than ten. The chain has TRBV5-1 and TRBJ2-1; D is unclear. CDR3 length: 13 residues. The V gene's germline CDR1 is SGHRS and CDR2 YFSETQ. Trimming cost V 1 base and J 5 bases, with 7 bases left between them. DNA of the CDR3: TGCGCCAGCAGCTTGTTTTCCAACAATGAGCAGTTCTTC. Amino acid sequence: CASSLFSNNEQFF.

The V gene is TRBV19, the J gene TRBJ2-3; D gene uncertain. CDR3 size: 13 residues. Trimming shortened V by 4 bases and J by 7 bases, and 12 bases separated the two germline ends. Germline V lookup: CDR1 LNHDA, CDR2 SQIVND (reference sequence). The CDR3 nucleotides are TGTGCCAGTAGTACCAGAAGTACAAATACGCAGTATTTT. Its translation is CASSTRSTNTQYF.

The V and J genes are TRBV19 and TRBJ2-2, with D possibly being TRBD2 (5 bases). Trimming took off 9 bases at V and 7 bases at J, with 24 bases between the two ends. The CDR3 runs 16 residues. Germline V gives CDR1 LNHDA, CDR2 SQIVND (reference sequence). CDR3 DNA sequence: TGTGCCAGCACCAACCGGGGTTTTCGATCAGGCGGGGAGCTGTTTTTT. Protein: CASTNRGFRSGGELFF.

This chain uses TRBV6-5 with TRBJ2-1; TRBD2 is a possible D gene (6 bases). V dropped 6 bases and J dropped 5 bases, with 17 bases sitting between them. The CDR3 has 15 amino acids. CDR1 and CDR2 from the germline V gene are MNHEY and SVGAGI. CDR3 loop: CASRLAAQAHNEQFF. The CDR3 coding sequence is TGTGCCAGCAGATTAGCGGCCCAGGCTCACAATGAGCAGTTCTTC.

The gene calls are TRBV2 and TRBJ2-7; 10 bases align to TRBD1. This CDR3 is built from 13 residues. The germline gives CDR1 SNHLY, CDR2 FYNNEI. The J segment lost 12 bases and the V segment lost 5 bases, leaving 10 bases of the junction unmatched. CDR3 amino acids: CASSSRDRGFGYF. CDR3 in DNA: TGTGCCAGCAGTTCCCGGGACAGGGGATTTGGGTACTTC.

This clone was counted a single time. V usage is TRBV7-9 and J usage is TRBJ2-5; 11 positions agree with TRBD2. The J call may be mistaken, given a closer DNA end match to TRBJ2-7. This CDR3 is built from 15 residues. The germline V gene has CDR1 SEHNR and CDR2 FQNEAQ (reference sequence). The CDR3 nucleotides read TGTGCCAGCAGCGATTTTAGCGGGGGGGTTCCCGAGCAGTACTTC. This gives the protein CASSDFSGGVPEQYF.

In nucleotides, the CDR3 is TGTGCCAGCAGCCGGGTGGGGACTAGCGGGGTGGATACGCAGTATTTT. It yields the protein CASSRVGTSGVDTQYF. The chain is built from TRBV4-2 and TRBJ2-3, with TRBD2 identical over 13 bases. With 4 bases clipped from V and 6 bases from J, the junction kept 7 bases outside the gene matches. The length of the CDR3 is 16 residues. Germline lookup yields CDR1 LGHNA and CDR2 YNFKEQ.

The chain employs TRBV5-4 and TRBJ1-6; 9 positions agree with TRBD1. Trimming at V came to 4 bases and at J to 5 bases, leaving 10 bases not matched to a gene. Germline V lookup: CDR1 SGHNT, CDR2 YYREEE (reference sequence). This CDR3 has 17 residues. The CDR3 sequence is CASSTSGTGRNNSPLHF. The CDR3 DNA is TGTGCCAGCAGCACCTCCGGGACAGGGAGAAATAATTCACCCCTCCACTTT.

This clone was counted a few times. CDR3 sequence: CASSLAYGTGNTIYF. CDR3 nucleotides: TGTGCCAGCAGCTTAGCTTACGGTACTGGAAACACCATATATTTT. J is TRBJ1-3 and V is TRBV7-7; D is undetermined. Between the trimmed V and J ends, which lost 0 bases and 2 bases, there was a span of 8 bases. CDR1 is SSHAT, CDR2 FNYEAQ, per germline (reference sequence). There are 15 residues in the CDR3.

The chain employs TRBV7-8 and TRBJ2-1; TRBD1 matches at 8 bases. CDR3 size: 14 residues. After removal of 2 bases from V and 4 bases from J, the junction contained 1 base not matched to a gene. CDR1 is SGHVS, CDR2 FQNEAQ, per germline. This CDR3 reads CASSLRQGYNEQFF. In DNA form, the CDR3 reads TGTGCCAGCAGCTTACGACAGGGGTACAATGAGCAGTTCTTC. Full variable domain (rest looked up from reference TRBV7-8 and TRBJ2-1): GAGVSQSPRYKVAKRGQDVALRCDPISGHVSLFWYQQALGQGPEFLTYFQNEAQLDKSGLPSDRFFAERPEGSVSTLKIQRTQQEDSAVYLCASSLRQGYNEQFFGPGTRLTVL.

The chain is built from TRBV2 and TRBJ1-2; 7 bases fit TRBD1. The length of the CDR3 is 13 residues. The V gene's germline CDR1 is SNHLY and CDR2 FYNNEI. J lost 2 bases, V lost 7 bases, and 4 bases had no gene match. Written as DNA, the CDR3 is TGTGCCAGCAACCCGACAGGGAACTATGGCTACACCTTC. This encodes CASNPTGNYGYTF.

The chain recombines TRBV5-1 with TRBJ2-2, with 10 nucleotides matching TRBD2. Unmatched junction bases numbered 8, after V lost 4 bases and J lost 2 bases. CDR1 is SGHRS and CDR2 is YFSETQ in the germline V gene. The CDR3 has 17 residues. CDR3 nucleotides: TGCGCCAGCAGCGTGCGGGCTAGCGGGGGTAACACCGGGGAGCTGTTTTTT. Encoded protein: CASSVRASGGNTGELFF.

The chain links TRBV6-1 to TRBJ1-2; 8 nucleotides line up with TRBD1. V was pared by 5 bases and J by 4 bases, with 6 bases of the junction left unmatched. CDR1 is MNHNS, CDR2 SASEGT, per germline. This CDR3 spans 14 amino acids. This CDR3 reads CASSPTGAPYGYTF. The CDR3 DNA follows: TGTGCCAGCAGTCCGACAGGGGCTCCCTATGGCTACACCTTC.

The rearrangement links TRBV2 to TRBJ2-3; D call uncertain. The CDR3 totals 15 residues. Germline loops: CDR1 SNHLY, CDR2 FYNNEI. Trimming took off 4 bases at V and 2 bases at J, with 13 bases between the two ends. The CDR3: CASSVSAVPTDTQYF. The CDR3 DNA reads as TGTGCCAGCAGTGTGAGTGCGGTCCCCACAGATACGCAGTATTTT.

The chain has TRBV7-9 and TRBJ1-1, with 7 bases fitting TRBD1. The germline CDR1 and CDR2 sequences are SEHNR and FQNEAQ (reference sequence). CDR3 length: 12 amino acids. J lost 10 bases, V lost 5 bases, and 7 bases had no gene match. The CDR3 DNA is TGTGCCAGCAGCCTGGGCCAGGGGGGAGCTTTCTTT. As protein: CASSLGQGGAFF.

This rearrangement joins TRBV7-9 to TRBJ2-7; 7 bases agree with TRBD2. V trimming: 1 base; J trimming: 4 bases; junction bases outside the gene matches: 13. In germline, CDR1 is SEHNR, CDR2 FQNEAQ (reference sequence). The CDR3 totals 17 residues. CDR3 DNA: TGTGCCAGCAGCTTAGGCCCCGGGACCCGGGGGGTTTACGAGCAGTACTTC. Its protein product is CASSLGPGTRGVYEQYF.

The chain combines TRBV11-3 with TRBJ2-1; tentatively, D is TRBD1 (6 bases). Trimming removed 3 bases from V and 8 bases from J, with 8 bases in between. The germline CDR1 and CDR2 sequences are SGHNT and YENEEA. This CDR3 contains 12 residues. The CDR3 spells CASSLSGDEQFF. The CDR3 DNA follows: TGTGCCAGCAGCTTGTCAGGGGATGAGCAGTTCTTC.

The J gene is TRBJ1-1, the V gene TRBV15; 9 nucleotides match TRBD1. The CDR3 is 15 residues long. Germline CDR1 reads LNHNV; CDR2 reads YYDKDF (reference sequence). With 3 bases clipped from V and 4 bases from J, the junction kept 6 bases outside the gene matches. Written as DNA, the CDR3 is TGTGCCACCAGCAGGGACAGGGGATGGGGCACTGAAGCTTTCTTT. Protein: CATSRDRGWGTEAFF.

The chain has TRBV11-2 and TRBJ1-1, with D possibly being TRBD1 (5 bases). In germline, CDR1 is SGHAT, CDR2 FQNNGV. CDR3 size: 19 residues. Trimming shortened V by 4 bases and J by 5 bases, and 29 bases separated the two germline ends. The CDR3 loop is CASSSLIEWGVGRKTEAFF. CDR3 in DNA: TGTGCCAGCAGCTCCCTTATCGAGTGGGGGGTGGGGAGGAAGACTGAAGCTTTCTTT.

On this clone: Other DNA sequences from this sample encode an identical CDR3 as well. The chain uses TRBV11-2 and TRBJ1-1, with D uncertain. The germline V and J ends were trimmed by 3 bases and 1 base, with 6 bases remaining between them. The length of the CDR3 is 13 residues. Per germline, CDR1 SGHAT and CDR2 FQNNGV. The CDR3 DNA is TGTGCCAGCAGCTTCACAGCGAACACTGAAGCTTTCTTT. It is translated as CASSFTANTEAFF.

The gene calls are TRBV7-2 and TRBJ2-1; D gene unclear. This CDR3 contains 12 residues. V shed 2 bases and J shed 7 bases, with 6 bases lying between them. CDR1 and CDR2 from the germline V gene are SGHTA and FQGNSA. CDR3: CASSLSGNEQFF. The CDR3 DNA reads as TGTGCCAGCAGCTTATCAGGTAATGAGCAGTTCTTC.

Concerning this clone itself: Other DNA sequences in the sample encode the same CDR3. The rearrangement links TRBV9 to TRBJ2-3; D is possibly TRBD2 (7 bases). This CDR3 is 14 amino acids long. The germline gives CDR1 SGDLS, CDR2 YYNGEE. V was pared by 2 bases and J by 5 bases, with 12 bases between. This CDR3 is CASSVEGGRDTQYF. The CDR3 DNA is TGTGCCAGCAGCGTTGAGGGGGGGCGAGATACGCAGTATTTT.

The chain links TRBV7-9 to TRBJ1-5; D may be TRBD1 (5 bases). The V gene lost 4 bases and the J gene lost 0 bases, with 7 bases spanning the gap. Germline V CDR1 and CDR2: SEHNR, FQNEAQ (reference sequence). This CDR3 has 14 amino acids. The CDR3 region has the DNA TGTGCCAGCAGCTCAGACAGTAGCAATCAGCCCCAGCATTTT. Protein product: CASSSDSSNQPQHF.

This chain links TRBV5-6 with TRBJ1-4; 7 bases fit TRBD1. CDR3 size: 14 residues. Trimming took 4 bases from V and 8 from J; bases not matched to a gene: 8. The germline V gene has CDR1 SGHDT and CDR2 YYEEEE. CDR3 in amino acids: CASSGRDRNEKLFF. The DNA of the CDR3 is TGTGCCAGCAGCGGCCGGGACAGAAACGAAAAACTGTTTTTT.

The genes are TRBV5-1 and TRBJ2-2; 8 nucleotides match TRBD2. The CDR3 has 15 amino acids. The germline V gene encodes CDR1 SGHRS and CDR2 YFSETQ. Trimming removed 7 bases from V and 5 bases from J; junction bases left unmatched: 10. CDR3 protein: CASFPEAGGTGELFF. The CDR3 nucleotides read TGCGCCAGCTTTCCTGAGGCGGGGGGAACCGGGGAGCTGTTTTTT. Filled out from reference TRBV5-1 and TRBJ2-2, the complete variable domain reads KAGVTQTPRYLIKTRGQQVTLSCSPISGHRSVSWYQQTPGQGLQFLFEYFSETQRNKGNFPGRFSGRQFSNSRSEMNVSTLELGDSALYLCASFPEAGGTGELFFGEGSRLTVL.